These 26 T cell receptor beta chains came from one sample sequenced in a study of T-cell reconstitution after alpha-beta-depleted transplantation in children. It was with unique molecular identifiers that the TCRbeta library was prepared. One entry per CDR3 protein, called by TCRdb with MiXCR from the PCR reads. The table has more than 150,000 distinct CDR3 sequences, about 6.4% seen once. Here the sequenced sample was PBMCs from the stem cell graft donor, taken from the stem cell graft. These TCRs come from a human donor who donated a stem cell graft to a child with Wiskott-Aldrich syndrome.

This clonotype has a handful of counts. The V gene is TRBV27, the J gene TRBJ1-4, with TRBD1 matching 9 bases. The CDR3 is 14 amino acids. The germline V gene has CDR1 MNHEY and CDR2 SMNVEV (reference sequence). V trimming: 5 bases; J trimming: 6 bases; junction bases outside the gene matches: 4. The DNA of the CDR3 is TGTGCCAGCAGTACGACAGGGGGGGATGAAAAACTGTTTTTT. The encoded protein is CASSTTGGDEKLFF.

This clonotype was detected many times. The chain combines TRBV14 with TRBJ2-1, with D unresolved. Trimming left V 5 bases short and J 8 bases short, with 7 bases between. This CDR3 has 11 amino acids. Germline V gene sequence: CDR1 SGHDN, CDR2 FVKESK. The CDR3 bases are TGTGCCAGCAGCGAAACCTATGAGCAGTTCTTC. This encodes CASSETYEQFF.

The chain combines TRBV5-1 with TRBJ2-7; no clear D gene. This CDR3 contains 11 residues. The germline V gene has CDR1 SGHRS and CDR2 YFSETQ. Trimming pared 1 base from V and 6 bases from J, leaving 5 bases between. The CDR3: CASSLSFEQYF. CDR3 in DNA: TGCGCCAGCAGCTTGTCTTTCGAGCAGTACTTC.

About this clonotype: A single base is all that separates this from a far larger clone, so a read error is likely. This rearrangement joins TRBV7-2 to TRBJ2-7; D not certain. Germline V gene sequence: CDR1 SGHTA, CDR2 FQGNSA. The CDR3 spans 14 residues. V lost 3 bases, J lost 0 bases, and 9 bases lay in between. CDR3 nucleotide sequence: TGTGCCAGCAGCTTGGACCGTGACTCCTACGAGCAGTACTTC. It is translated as CASSLDRDSYEQYF.

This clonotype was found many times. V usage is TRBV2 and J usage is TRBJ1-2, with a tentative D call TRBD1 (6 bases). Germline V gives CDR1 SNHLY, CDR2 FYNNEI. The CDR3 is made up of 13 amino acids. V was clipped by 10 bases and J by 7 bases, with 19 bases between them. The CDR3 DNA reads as TGTGCCACCCTCAGTCGGGGGGCTGGTGGCTACACCTTC. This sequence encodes CATLSRGAGGYTF.

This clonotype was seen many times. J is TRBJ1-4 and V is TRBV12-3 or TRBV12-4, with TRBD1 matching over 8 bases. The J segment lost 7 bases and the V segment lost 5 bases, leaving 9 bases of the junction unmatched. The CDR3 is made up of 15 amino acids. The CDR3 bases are TGTGCCAGCAGTCAAAACAGGGGGAATTCTGAAAAACTGTTTTTT. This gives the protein CASSQNRGNSEKLFF.

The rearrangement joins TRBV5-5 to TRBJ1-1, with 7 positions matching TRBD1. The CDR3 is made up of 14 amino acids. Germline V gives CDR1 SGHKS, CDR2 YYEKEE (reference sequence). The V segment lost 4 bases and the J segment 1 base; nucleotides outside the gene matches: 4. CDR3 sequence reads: CASSLGQPNTEAFF. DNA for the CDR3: TGTGCCAGCAGCCTGGGACAGCCGAACACTGAAGCTTTCTTT.

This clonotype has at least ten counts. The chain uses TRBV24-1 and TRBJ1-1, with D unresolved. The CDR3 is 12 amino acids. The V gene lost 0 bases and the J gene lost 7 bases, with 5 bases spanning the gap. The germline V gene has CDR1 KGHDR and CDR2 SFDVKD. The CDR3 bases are TGTGCCACCAGTGATTTGCGGGATGAAGCTTTCTTT. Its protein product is CATSDLRDEAFF.

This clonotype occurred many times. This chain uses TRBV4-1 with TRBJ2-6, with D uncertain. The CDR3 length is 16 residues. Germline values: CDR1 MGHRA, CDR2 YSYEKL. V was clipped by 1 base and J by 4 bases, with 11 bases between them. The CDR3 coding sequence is TGCGCCAGCAGCCAAGTTCGCCAGCAAGGGGCCAACGTCCTGACTTTC. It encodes CASSQVRQQGANVLTF.

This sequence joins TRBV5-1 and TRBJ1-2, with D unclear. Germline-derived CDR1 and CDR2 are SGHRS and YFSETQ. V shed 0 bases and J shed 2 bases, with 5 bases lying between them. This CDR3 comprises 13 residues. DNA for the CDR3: TGCGCCAGCAGCTTGGAGTCCAACTATGGCTACACCTTC. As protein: CASSLESNYGYTF.

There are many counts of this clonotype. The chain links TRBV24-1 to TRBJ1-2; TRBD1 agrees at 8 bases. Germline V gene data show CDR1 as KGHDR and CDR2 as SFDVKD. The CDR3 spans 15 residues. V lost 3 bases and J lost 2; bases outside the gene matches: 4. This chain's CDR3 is CATSDARTGNYGYTF. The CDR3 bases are TGTGCCACCAGTGATGCTAGGACAGGGAACTATGGCTACACCTTC.

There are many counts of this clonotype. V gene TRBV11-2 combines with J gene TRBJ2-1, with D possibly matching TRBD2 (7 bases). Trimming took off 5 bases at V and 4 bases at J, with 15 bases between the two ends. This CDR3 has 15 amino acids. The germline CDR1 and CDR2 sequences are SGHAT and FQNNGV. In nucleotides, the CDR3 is TGTGCCAGCAGCACAAGCGGGACAAATTACAATGAGCAGTTCTTC. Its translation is CASSTSGTNYNEQFF.

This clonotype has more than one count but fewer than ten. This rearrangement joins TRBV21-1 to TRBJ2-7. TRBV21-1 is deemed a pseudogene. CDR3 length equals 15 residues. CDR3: CASSRNGGSSYEQYF. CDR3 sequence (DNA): TGTGCCAGCAGCCGGAACGGCGGGAGCTCCTACGAGCAGTACTTC.

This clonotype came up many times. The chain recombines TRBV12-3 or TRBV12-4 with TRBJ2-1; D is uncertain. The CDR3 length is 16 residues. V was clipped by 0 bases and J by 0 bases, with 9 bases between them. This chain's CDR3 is CASSLARRRSYNEQFF. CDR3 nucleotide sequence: TGTGCCAGCAGTTTAGCGCGGCGGCGCTCCTACAATGAGCAGTTCTTC.

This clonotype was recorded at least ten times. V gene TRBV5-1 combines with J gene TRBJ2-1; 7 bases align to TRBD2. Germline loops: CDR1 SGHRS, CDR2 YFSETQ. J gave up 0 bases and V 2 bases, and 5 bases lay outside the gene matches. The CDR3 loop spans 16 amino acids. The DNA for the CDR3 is TGCGCCAGCAGCTTCCATGGGGGGGGCTCCTACAATGAGCAGTTCTTC. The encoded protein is CASSFHGGGSYNEQFF.

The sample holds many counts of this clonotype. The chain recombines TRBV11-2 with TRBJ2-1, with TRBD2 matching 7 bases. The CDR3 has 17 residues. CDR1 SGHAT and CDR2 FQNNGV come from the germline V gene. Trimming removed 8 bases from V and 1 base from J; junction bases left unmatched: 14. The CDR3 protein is CASQGLVGLGSYNEQFF. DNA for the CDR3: TGTGCCAGCCAGGGACTTGTAGGACTAGGTTCCTACAATGAGCAGTTCTTC.

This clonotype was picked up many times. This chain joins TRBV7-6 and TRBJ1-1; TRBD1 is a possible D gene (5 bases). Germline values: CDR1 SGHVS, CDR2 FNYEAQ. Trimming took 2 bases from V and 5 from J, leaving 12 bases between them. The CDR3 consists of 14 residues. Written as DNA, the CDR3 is TGTGCCAGCAGCTTATGGGGGATAGGGACTGAAGCTTTCTTT. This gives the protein CASSLWGIGTEAFF. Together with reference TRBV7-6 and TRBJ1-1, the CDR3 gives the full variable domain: GAGVSQSPRYKVTKRGQDVALRCDPISGHVSLYWYRQALGQGPEFLTYFNYEAQQDKSGLPNDRFSAERPEGSISTLTIQRTEQRDSAMYRCASSLWGIGTEAFFGQGTRLTVV.

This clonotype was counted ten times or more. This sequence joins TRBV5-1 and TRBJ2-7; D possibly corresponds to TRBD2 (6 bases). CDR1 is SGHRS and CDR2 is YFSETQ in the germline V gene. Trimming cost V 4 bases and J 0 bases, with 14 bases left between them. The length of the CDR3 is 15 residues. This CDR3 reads CASSPGVPVSYEQYF. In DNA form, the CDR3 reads TGCGCCAGCAGCCCGGGAGTTCCTGTCTCCTACGAGCAGTACTTC.

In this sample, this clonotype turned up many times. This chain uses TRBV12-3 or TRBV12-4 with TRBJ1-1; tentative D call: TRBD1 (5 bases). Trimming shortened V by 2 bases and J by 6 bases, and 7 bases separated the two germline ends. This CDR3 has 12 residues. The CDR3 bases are TGTGCCAGCAGTTTATGGGGCTCTGAAGCTTTCTTT. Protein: CASSLWGSEAFF.

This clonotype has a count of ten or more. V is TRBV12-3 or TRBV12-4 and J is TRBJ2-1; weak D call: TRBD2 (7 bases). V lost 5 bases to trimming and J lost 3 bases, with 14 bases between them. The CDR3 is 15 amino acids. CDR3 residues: CASSPPGGGYNEQFF. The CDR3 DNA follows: TGTGCCAGCAGTCCCCCGGGGGGCGGCTACAATGAGCAGTTCTTC.

The CDR3 spells CASSLRGVFAGGTEAFF. CDR3 DNA: TGTGCCAGCAGTTTACGTGGGGTTTTCGCCGGGGGCACTGAAGCTTTCTTT. This chain connects TRBV28 to TRBJ1-1, with D maybe TRBD1 (5 bases). CDR3 length: 17 amino acids. Germline-derived CDR1 and CDR2 are MDHEN and SYDVKM. V was cut by 2 bases and J by 4 bases, with 20 bases left in between.

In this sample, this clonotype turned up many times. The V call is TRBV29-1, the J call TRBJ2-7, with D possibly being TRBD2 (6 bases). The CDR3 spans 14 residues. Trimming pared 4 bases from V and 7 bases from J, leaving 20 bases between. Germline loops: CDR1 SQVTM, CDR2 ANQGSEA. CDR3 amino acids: CSVVPGDTTWEQYF. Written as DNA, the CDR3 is TGCAGCGTTGTACCGGGAGACACCACGTGGGAGCAGTACTTC.

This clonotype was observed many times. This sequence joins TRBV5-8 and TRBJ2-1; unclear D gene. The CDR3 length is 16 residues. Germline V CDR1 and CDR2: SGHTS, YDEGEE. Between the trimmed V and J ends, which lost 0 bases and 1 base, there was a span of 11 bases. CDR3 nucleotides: TGTGCCAGCAGCTTGGGTCGAGTATTATCCTACAATGAGCAGTTCTTC. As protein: CASSLGRVLSYNEQFF.

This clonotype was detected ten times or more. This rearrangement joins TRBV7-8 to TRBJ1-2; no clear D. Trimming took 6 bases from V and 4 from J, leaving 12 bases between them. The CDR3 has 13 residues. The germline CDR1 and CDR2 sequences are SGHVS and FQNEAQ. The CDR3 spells CASSSDTGYGYTF. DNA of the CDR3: TGTGCCAGCAGTTCCGACACGGGCTATGGCTACACCTTC.

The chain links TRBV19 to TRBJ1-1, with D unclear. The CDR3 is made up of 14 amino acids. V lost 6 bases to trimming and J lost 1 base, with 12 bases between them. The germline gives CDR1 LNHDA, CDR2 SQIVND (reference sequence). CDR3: CASSPVVQNTEAFF. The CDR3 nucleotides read TGTGCCAGTAGCCCCGTGGTCCAGAACACTGAAGCTTTCTTT.

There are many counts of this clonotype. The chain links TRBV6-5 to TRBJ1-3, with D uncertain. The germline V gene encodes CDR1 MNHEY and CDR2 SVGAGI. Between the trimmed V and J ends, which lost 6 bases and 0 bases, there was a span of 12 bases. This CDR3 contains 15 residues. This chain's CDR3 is CASRQRDFSGNTIYF. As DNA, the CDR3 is TGTGCCAGCAGGCAAAGGGATTTCTCTGGAAACACCATATATTTT.